The 26 T cell receptor beta chains given below trace back to one sample, sequenced in a study of T cells after yellow fever vaccination. TCRdb analysed the 5' RACE reads with MiXCR anew, one entry per CDR3 protein. The data hold about 350,000 distinct CDR3 sequences, with about 7.8% observed a single time. Sample: PBMCs, taken roughly 46 days after the first yellow fever vaccination. These receptors came from a man in his late teens or twenties who received the YFV17D yellow fever vaccine.

This sequence joins TRBV6-1 and TRBJ2-1; TRBD2 matches at 7 bases. J gave up 8 bases and V 4 bases, and 11 bases lay outside the gene matches. The CDR3 extends over 15 amino acids. Germline V CDR1 and CDR2: MNHNS, SASEGT. The chain's CDR3 is CASSVIVTAGDEQFF. In nucleotides, the CDR3 is TGTGCCAGCAGTGTAATTGTAACGGCGGGGGATGAGCAGTTCTTC.

The rearrangement links TRBV4-3 to TRBJ2-1; D tentatively fits TRBD1 or TRBD2 (5 bases each). The CDR3 covers 14 residues. Trimming took 1 base from V and 10 from J, leaving 14 bases between them. CDR1 is LGHNA and CDR2 is YSLEER in the germline V gene. CDR3: CASSQVGDSGEQFF. In DNA form, the CDR3 reads TGCGCCAGCAGCCAAGTGGGGGATTCTGGGGAGCAGTTCTTC.

This sequence joins TRBV5-1 and TRBJ2-1; D uncertain. Trimming stripped 4 bases from V and 4 bases from J, with 9 bases between. The CDR3 runs 13 residues. CDR1 is SGHRS and CDR2 is YFSETQ in the germline V gene. Here the CDR3 DNA reads TGCGCCAGCAGCGACACAGTGTACAATGAGCAGTTCTTC. Amino acids: CASSDTVYNEQFF.

J is TRBJ2-7 and V is TRBV18; 12 bases align to TRBD1. Looked up from germline, CDR1 is KGHSH and CDR2 is LQKENI. The ends lost 3 bases at V and 6 bases at J; junction bases unmatched: 3. This CDR3 has 14 residues. CDR3 sequence: CASSPGTGGSEQYF. The CDR3 coding sequence is TGTGCCAGCTCACCTGGGACAGGGGGCTCCGAGCAGTACTTC.

The genes are TRBV5-1 and TRBJ2-2; no clear D gene. The CDR3 has 11 residues. Trimming left V 7 bases short and J 9 bases short, with 10 bases between. Germline V gives CDR1 SGHRS, CDR2 YFSETQ. CDR3 nucleotide sequence: TGCGCCAGCCGAGCCCTTCGGGAGCTGTTTTTT. Protein: CASRALRELFF.

In its sample, this clonotype was seen many times. This chain links TRBV6-1 with TRBJ1-2, with no clear D. This CDR3 has 12 residues. Germline V lookup: CDR1 MNHNS, CDR2 SASEGT. The ends were cut back, 4 bases at V and 4 bases at J, with 7 bases in the middle. CDR3: CASSGSSYGYTF. The CDR3 bases are TGTGCCAGCAGTGGTTCGTCCTATGGCTACACCTTC.

There are a few counts of this clonotype. The chain couples TRBV18 to TRBJ1-4, with 7 nucleotides matching TRBD1. Germline V gene data show CDR1 as KGHSH and CDR2 as LQKENI. With V trimmed by 4 bases and J by 2 bases, 7 bases remained unmatched. The CDR3 spans 16 residues. This CDR3 is CASSLSQGGTNEKLFF. Here the CDR3 DNA reads TGTGCCAGCTCACTCTCTCAGGGGGGCACTAATGAAAAACTGTTTTTT.

The DNA of the CDR3 is TGTGCCACCAGTGACCCATATAGCACAGATACGCAGTATTTT. Translating gives CATSDPYSTDTQYF. The chain has TRBV24-1 and TRBJ2-3; D is ambiguous. Trimming removed 4 bases at V and 0 bases at J, with 7 bases between. This CDR3 region has 14 residues. CDR1 is KGHDR, CDR2 SFDVKD, per germline.

Worth noting for this clonotype: At one boundary the junction diverges from the germline segment, which might be a read error. The chain has TRBV20-1 and TRBJ2-5; D is ambiguous. The CDR3 length is 9 residues. Germline lookup yields CDR1 DFQATT and CDR2 SNEGSKA (reference sequence). The CDR3 DNA reads TGCTCCCCGGGCGAGACTCAGTACTTC. Protein: CSPGETQYF.

Only a few counts were recorded for this clonotype. The gene calls are TRBV7-2 and TRBJ2-1, with D possibly matching TRBD2 (6 bases). The CDR3 consists of 15 residues. V lost 7 bases to trimming and J lost 1 base, with 14 bases between them. Per the germline V gene, CDR1 is SGHTA and CDR2 is FQGNSA. The CDR3 loop reads CASTSEGLSYNEQFF. CDR3 nucleotides: TGTGCCAGCACTTCCGAGGGACTTTCCTACAATGAGCAGTTCTTC.

This clonotype appeared many times. The genes are TRBV28 and TRBJ1-6, with D maybe TRBD1 (6 bases). The germline V gene encodes CDR1 MDHEN and CDR2 SYDVKM. Trimming left V 1 base short and J 5 bases short, with 9 bases between. There are 15 residues in the CDR3. CDR3 DNA: TGTGCCAGCAGTTTATCCGGACAGAATAATTCACCCCTCCACTTT. This codes for CASSLSGQNNSPLHF.

This clonotype was seen a handful of times. The CDR3 sequence is CSARLQVYSYNEQFF. CDR3 sequence (DNA): TGCAGTGCTAGGTTGCAAGTCTACTCCTACAATGAGCAGTTCTTC. The chain combines TRBV20-1 with TRBJ2-1; D uncertain. Per the germline V gene, CDR1 is DFQATT and CDR2 is SNEGSKA (reference sequence). The germline V and J ends were trimmed by 3 bases and 0 bases, with 12 bases remaining between them. The CDR3 is 15 residues long.

Only a few counts were recorded for this clonotype. The chain links TRBV5-4 to TRBJ2-1; D remains ambiguous. Looked up from germline, CDR1 is SGHNT and CDR2 is YYREEE (reference sequence). Trimming pared 3 bases from V and 15 bases from J, leaving 16 bases between. The CDR3 covers 12 residues. The DNA of the CDR3 is TGTGCCAGCAGCTCCGCCCTAGAAAGCCGGTTCTTC. Its translation: CASSSALESRFF.

This clonotype was seen a few times. The V gene is TRBV5-1, the J gene TRBJ1-5; 9 nucleotides agree with TRBD1. Trimming at V came to 0 bases and at J to 7 bases, leaving 5 bases not matched to a gene. Germline lookup yields CDR1 SGHRS and CDR2 YFSETQ. The CDR3 length is 15 residues. The CDR3 sequence: CASSLGTGAGQPQHF. CDR3 coding DNA: TGCGCCAGCAGCTTGGGGACAGGGGCGGGACAGCCCCAGCATTTT.

This clonotype was seen a few times. This chain uses TRBV7-2 with TRBJ2-5; possible D gene TRBD1, 6 bases. CDR1 and CDR2 (germline): SGHTA, FQGNSA. Trimming took 5 bases from V and 4 from J, leaving 8 bases between them. The CDR3 spans 12 residues. The CDR3 loop is CASSQGLETQYF. Here the CDR3 DNA reads TGTGCCAGCAGCCAGGGGCTAGAGACCCAGTACTTC. The entire variable domain, with the rest obtained from reference TRBV7-2 and TRBJ2-5, is as follows: GAGVSQSPSNKVTEKGKDVELRCDPISGHTALYWYRQSLGQGLEFLIYFQGNSAPDKSGLPSDRFSAERTGGSVSTLTIQRTQQEDSAVYLCASSQGLETQYFGPGTRLLVL.

This clonotype appeared a few times. The genes are TRBV20-1 and TRBJ2-2; 7 nucleotides match TRBD2. The junction had 5 bases not matched to a gene; V was cut back by 7 bases and J by 0 bases. The CDR3 length is 14 residues. CDR1 is DFQATT and CDR2 is SNEGSKA in the germline V gene (reference sequence). The DNA for the CDR3 is TGCAGTGTTAAAGCGGGATCGAACACCGGGGAGCTGTTTTTT. It is translated as CSVKAGSNTGELFF.

This clonotype was found a few times. The rearrangement joins TRBV9 to TRBJ2-2, with D perhaps given as TRBD1 or TRBD2 (6 bases each). The CDR3 covers 19 residues. V lost 1 base and J 6 bases, leaving 25 bases between the germline ends. Germline lookup yields CDR1 SGDLS and CDR2 YYNGEE. The CDR3 nucleotides read TGTGCCAGCAGCGTAACGAACCTCTGGGCGGGGACACTACCCGGGGAGCTGTTTTTT. The encoded protein is CASSVTNLWAGTLPGELFF.

This clonotype showed up just a few times. As DNA, the CDR3 is TGTGCCAGCAGTTACTCGGGAGGATCCTCCTACGAGCAGTACTTC. Translating it yields CASSYSGGSSYEQYF. V is TRBV6-5 and J is TRBJ2-7; tentative D call: TRBD2 (6 bases). Looked up from germline, CDR1 is MNHEY and CDR2 is SVGAGI. V lost 0 bases and J lost 0, with 9 bases in between. The CDR3 spans 15 residues.

V is TRBV9 and J is TRBJ2-5; no firm D call. The CDR3 runs 13 residues. Germline values: CDR1 SGDLS, CDR2 YYNGEE. V lost 4 bases to trimming and J lost 7 bases, with 14 bases between them. CDR3 loop: CASSPQDHGTQYF. CDR3 DNA sequence: TGTGCCAGCAGCCCCCAAGACCACGGGACCCAGTACTTC.

In its sample, this clonotype was seen a few times. V is TRBV7-3 and J is TRBJ2-5; TRBD1 agrees at 7 bases. Germline trimming cut 5 bases from V and 5 bases from J; bases unmatched to any gene: 8. The V gene's germline CDR1 is SGHTA and CDR2 FQGTGA. The CDR3 totals 14 residues. The CDR3 is CASSQDRAQETQYF. DNA of the CDR3: TGTGCCAGCAGCCAAGACAGGGCCCAGGAGACCCAGTACTTC.

This clonotype turned up a few times. V usage is TRBV5-1 and J usage is TRBJ1-1; the match to TRBD1 covers 10 bases. J gave up 7 bases and V 5 bases, and 8 bases lay outside the gene matches. From germline, CDR1 is SGHRS and CDR2 YFSETQ. This CDR3 is built from 14 residues. The CDR3 DNA sequence: TGCGCCAGCAGGCGAGACAGGGGGCCCAATGAAGCTTTCTTT. As protein: CASRRDRGPNEAFF.

This clonotype was seen more than once but under ten times. The chain carries TRBV18 and TRBJ2-1, with no clear D. V lost 2 bases and J 0 bases, leaving 5 bases between the germline ends. The germline V gene encodes CDR1 KGHSH and CDR2 LQKENI. This CDR3 comprises 14 residues. CDR3 protein: CASSPEFSYNEQFF. In DNA form, the CDR3 reads TGTGCCAGCTCACCAGAGTTCTCCTACAATGAGCAGTTCTTC.

This clonotype appeared a few times. The chain recombines TRBV5-1 with TRBJ2-5, with 7 bases lining up with TRBD1. Germline lookup yields CDR1 SGHRS and CDR2 YFSETQ. With 4 bases clipped from V and 3 bases from J, the junction kept 6 bases outside the gene matches. The CDR3 spans 14 residues. This chain's CDR3 is CASSPTGTEETQYF. In DNA, the CDR3 is TGCGCCAGCAGCCCGACCGGGACAGAAGAGACCCAGTACTTC.

This clonotype was recorded a few times. V usage is TRBV5-5 and J usage is TRBJ2-3, with 12 positions matching TRBD2. CDR3 length: 16 residues. Germline V lookup: CDR1 SGHKS, CDR2 YYEKEE (reference sequence). Trimming took 4 bases from V and 6 from J; bases not matched to a gene: 9. CDR3 sequence: CASSLLLAGGVDTQYF. The DNA for the CDR3 is TGTGCCAGCAGCCTCCTTCTAGCGGGGGGGGTGGATACGCAGTATTTT.

This clonotype was seen a handful of times. The V call is TRBV27, the J call TRBJ2-7, with 9 bases matching TRBD1. From germline, CDR1 is MNHEY and CDR2 SMNVEV (reference sequence). CDR3 size: 15 residues. The junction had 10 bases not matched to a gene; V was cut back by 5 bases and J by 5 bases. The CDR3 DNA reads as TGTGCCAGCAGTAGGGGACAGGGTTTGAGCCACGAGCAGTACTTC. This encodes CASSRGQGLSHEQYF.

CDR3 nucleotide sequence: TGTGCCAGCAGCTTAAACCGGGGGCTAGGGGAAGGGCAGTTCTTC. It encodes CASSLNRGLGEGQFF. This rearrangement joins TRBV7-8 to TRBJ2-1; D may be TRBD1 or TRBD2 (6 bases each). The CDR3 covers 15 residues. The germline gives CDR1 SGHVS, CDR2 FQNEAQ. V lost 2 bases, J lost 12 bases, and 20 bases lay in between.